Listed here is a single T cell receptor (beta chain). The data belong to a study of blood T cell repertoires in COVID-19. Looking at the study overall: Samples of COVID-19 (acute and convalescent) were obtained from the United States, Italy and Spain. The analysed material was cDNA or gDNA that came from T cells, B-cell-depleted T cells, or PBMCs.

The CDR3 totals 14 residues. The V gene's germline CDR1 is MGHRA and CDR2 YSYEKL. Deletions cut 1 base from V and 7 bases from J, with 13 bases between. Authors' analysis steps: By means of reference gene primer amplification, nucleated cell counts were estimated. This table comes from immunoSEQ multiplex PCR, and its TCRdb copy is limited to in-frame clones, with some not included. From that table come the V and J calls and clone size; the DNA was used to work out D and trimming. The table records approximately 150,000 clones, approximately 89% of them present only once. Specimen: peripheral blood. The clonotype originates from a human donor in a cohort sampled during active COVID-19. This sequence joins TRBV4-1 and TRBJ1-2; no firm D call. CDR3 residues: CASSQGVYSGGYTF. As DNA, the CDR3 is TGCGCCAGCAGCCAAGGGGTCTATTCGGGTGGCTACACCTTC.